This T cell receptor beta chain was recovered during a study of cytotoxic CD8 clonotypes in ibrutinib-treated CLL. On this clone itself: Its matching antigen is unknown.

The CDR3 spans 14 residues. V shed 8 bases, J shed 4 bases, and the junction held 6 bases outside the gene matches. Germline CDR1 is MDHEN and CDR2 is SYDVKM. Study results and caveats: Higher circulating CD8+ T-cell counts strongly accompanied higher baseline clonality, above age-matched healthy donors.

Method: immunoSEQ multiplex PCR; TCRdb's copy keeps in-frame clones and lacks some. This sample has around 310,000 clones, with about 77% found just once. This rearrangement joins TRBV28 to TRBJ2-7, with TRBD2 identical over 12 bases. The starting material was PBMCs, obtained before ibrutinib treatment. This sequence originates from a human donor with chronic lymphocytic leukemia. CDR3 in amino acids: CASRRLAGVYEQYF. CDR3 sequence (DNA): TGTGCCAGCCGCCGACTAGCGGGAGTTTACGAGCAGTACTTC.